The 16 T cell receptor beta chains below come from one sample, sequenced in a study of blood T cell repertoires in COVID-19. Here immunoSEQ multiplex PCR was the method, and the copy in TCRdb shows in-frame clones only, minus some. The repertoire consists of about 83,000 clones, with roughly nine tenths occurring once and the leading ten covering roughly 3.1%. Sample: peripheral blood. The receptor set was obtained from a woman in her fifties or sixties with active or convalescent COVID-19.

This clone was observed once. The V gene is TRBV6-5, the J gene TRBJ2-2; a possible D gene is TRBD1 (5 bases). The CDR3 sequence is 15 residues long. V shed 3 bases and J shed 1 base, with 9 bases lying between them. From germline, CDR1 is MNHEY and CDR2 SVGAGI. The CDR3 DNA reads as TGTGCCAGCAGTTATTTCACAGGGAACACCGGGGAGCTGTTTTTT. It codes for CASSYFTGNTGELFF.

The rearrangement links TRBV30 to TRBJ1-5, with D possibly being TRBD1 (5 bases). Germline loops: CDR1 GTSNPN, CDR2 SVGIG (reference sequence). The V and J ends lost 3 bases and 4 bases respectively, with 10 bases between them. The CDR3 spans 13 residues. CDR3 nucleotide sequence: TGTGCCTGGAGAAACTCAGGGAATCAGCCCCAGCATTTT. Translated, it gives CAWRNSGNQPQHF.

The V call is TRBV25-1, the J call TRBJ1-1; perhaps TRBD1 as D (6 bases). The CDR3 totals 14 residues. Germline CDR1 is MGHDK and CDR2 is SYGVNS. The V end lost 6 bases, the J end lost 10 bases, and 21 bases lay between the germline ends. The CDR3 here is CASREPGELVGAFF. In DNA form, the CDR3 reads TGTGCCAGCAGGGAACCAGGGGAGTTAGTGGGAGCTTTCTTT.

For the CDR3, the DNA is TGCACCGGCCGTAAGAGGGAGACAGATACGCAGTATTTT. The encoded protein is CTGRKRETDTQYF. The V and J genes are TRBV29-1 and TRBJ2-3, with a weak D call TRBD2 (5 bases). From germline, CDR1 is SQVTM and CDR2 ANQGSEA. The CDR3 is 13 residues long.

The chain employs TRBV6-2 or TRBV6-3 and TRBJ2-6, with D hard to call. The CDR3 has 14 residues. CDR1 is MNHEY, CDR2 SVGEGT, per germline. V was pared by 2 bases and J by 2 bases, with 4 bases between. CDR3 protein: CASSYPTGANVLTF. CDR3 DNA sequence: TGTGCCAGCAGTTACCCCACTGGGGCCAACGTCCTGACTTTC.

V is TRBV7-2 and J is TRBJ1-3, with D hard to call. The V end was cut by 3 bases, the J end by 5 bases, with 8 bases between. CDR1 and CDR2 from the germline V gene are SGHTA and FQGNSA. The CDR3 has 13 residues. The DNA for the CDR3 is TGTGCCAGCAGCTTGAGTAGCCGAAACACCATATATTTT. Residues: CASSLSSRNTIYF.

The sample holds a few counts of this clone. The chain combines TRBV6-5 with TRBJ1-2, with D perhaps TRBD1 (5 bases). The CDR3 is made up of 12 amino acids. V lost 0 bases and J lost 7, with 6 bases in between. Per the germline V gene, CDR1 is MNHEY and CDR2 is SVGAGI. This chain's CDR3 is CASSYSGGGYTF. The CDR3 DNA reads TGTGCCAGCAGTTACTCGGGGGGTGGCTACACCTTC.

The rearrangement uses TRBV9 and TRBJ2-1; D ambiguous. CDR3 size: 15 residues. Germline V lookup: CDR1 SGDLS, CDR2 YYNGEE. V dropped 0 bases and J dropped 0 bases, with 7 bases sitting between them. The CDR3 sequence is CASSVAGASYNEQFF. CDR3 in DNA: TGTGCCAGCAGCGTAGCTGGAGCCTCCTACAATGAGCAGTTCTTC.

This chain links TRBV12-5 with TRBJ2-7; possible D gene TRBD2, 7 bases. CDR1 and CDR2 (germline): LGHNT, FRNRAP. Trimming shortened V by 6 bases and J by 0 bases, and 18 bases separated the two germline ends. The CDR3 runs 16 residues. CDR3 sequence: CASGPAGGASSYEQYF. In DNA form, the CDR3 reads TGTGCTAGTGGCCCAGCTGGGGGGGCCAGCTCCTACGAGCAGTACTTC.

The chain couples TRBV5-5 to TRBJ2-5, with 8 nucleotides matching TRBD2. V trimming: 5 bases; J trimming: 9 bases; junction bases outside the gene matches: 12. The CDR3 runs to 14 residues. CDR1 and CDR2 (germline): SGHKS, YYEKEE (reference sequence). DNA for the CDR3: TGTGCCAGCAGTCCTGAGGGGACTAGTTCGGCCCAGTACTTC. This encodes CASSPEGTSSAQYF.

This rearrangement joins TRBV15 to TRBJ2-5; D perhaps matches TRBD2 (6 bases). CDR3 size: 16 residues. Between the trimmed V and J ends, which lost 3 bases and 2 bases, there was a span of 16 bases. CDR1 and CDR2 (germline): LNHNV, YYDKDF (reference sequence). The DNA for the CDR3 is TGTGCCACCAGCAGGGGTGTAGCGGAGATTCAAGAGACCCAGTACTTC. It yields the protein CATSRGVAEIQETQYF.

This clone was found a few times. The V and J genes are TRBV5-6 and TRBJ1-5, with unresolved D. This CDR3 contains 12 residues. Germline lookup yields CDR1 SGHDT and CDR2 YYEEEE. V gave up 0 bases and J gave up 6 bases, with 4 bases separating them. CDR3 sequence reads: CASSLDGQPQHF. In nucleotides, the CDR3 is TGTGCCAGCAGCTTGGACGGTCAGCCCCAGCATTTT.

The chain joins TRBV4-2 to TRBJ2-1, with 8 bases identical to TRBD2. The germline V gene has CDR1 LGHNA and CDR2 YNFKEQ. V shed 4 bases and J 5 bases; nucleotides not matched to a gene: 13. CDR3 length equals 17 residues. CDR3 region: CASSPLSTGGLDNEQFF. In DNA, the CDR3 is TGTGCCAGCAGCCCGTTATCGACGGGGGGGCTGGACAATGAGCAGTTCTTC.

The gene calls are TRBV15 and TRBJ1-1; D uncertain. CDR1 and CDR2 (germline): LNHNV, YYDKDF (reference sequence). V lost 1 base, J lost 0 bases, and 12 bases lay in between. The CDR3 length is 16 residues. CDR3 DNA sequence: TGTGCCACCAGCAGAGGCTGGGCACTGATGAACACTGAAGCTTTCTTT. Translating gives CATSRGWALMNTEAFF. Variable domain in full (rest from reference TRBV15 and TRBJ1-1): DAMVIQNPRYQVTQFGKPVTLSCSQTLNHNVMYWYQQKSSQAPKLLFHYYDKDFNNEADTPDNFQSRRPNTSFCFLDIRSPGLGDTAMYLCATSRGWALMNTEAFFGQGTRLTVV.

The V call is TRBV9, the J call TRBJ2-3, with 8 bases identical to TRBD2. The CDR3 consists of 17 residues. Unmatched junction bases numbered 14, after V lost 4 bases and J lost 4 bases. The germline V gene has CDR1 SGDLS and CDR2 YYNGEE. CDR3 protein: CASSPMWVAGLADTQYF. CDR3 sequence (DNA): TGTGCCAGCAGCCCAATGTGGGTAGCGGGACTTGCAGATACGCAGTATTTT.

J is TRBJ1-4 and V is TRBV25-1; D might be TRBD1 (5 bases). Germline values: CDR1 MGHDK, CDR2 SYGVNS. The V and J ends lost 2 bases and 1 base respectively, with 11 bases between them. The CDR3 runs 16 residues. The CDR3 reads CASSEEGGGTNEKLFF. The DNA of the CDR3 is TGTGCCAGCAGTGAAGAGGGCGGGGGAACTAATGAAAAACTGTTTTTT.